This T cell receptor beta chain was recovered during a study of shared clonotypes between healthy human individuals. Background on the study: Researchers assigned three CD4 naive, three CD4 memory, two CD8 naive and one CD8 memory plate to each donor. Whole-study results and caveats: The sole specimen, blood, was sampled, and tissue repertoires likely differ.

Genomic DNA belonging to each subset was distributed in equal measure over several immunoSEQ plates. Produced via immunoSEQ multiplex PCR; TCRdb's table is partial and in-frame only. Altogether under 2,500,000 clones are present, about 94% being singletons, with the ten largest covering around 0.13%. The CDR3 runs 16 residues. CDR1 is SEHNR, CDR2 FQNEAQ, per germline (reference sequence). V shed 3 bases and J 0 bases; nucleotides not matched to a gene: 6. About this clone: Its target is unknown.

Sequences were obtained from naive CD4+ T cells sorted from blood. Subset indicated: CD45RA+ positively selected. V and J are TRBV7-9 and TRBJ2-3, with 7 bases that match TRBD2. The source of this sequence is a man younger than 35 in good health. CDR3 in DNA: TGTGCCAGCAGCTTTGGTGGAGCGGGGAGCACAGATACGCAGTATTTT. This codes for CASSFGGAGSTDTQYF.